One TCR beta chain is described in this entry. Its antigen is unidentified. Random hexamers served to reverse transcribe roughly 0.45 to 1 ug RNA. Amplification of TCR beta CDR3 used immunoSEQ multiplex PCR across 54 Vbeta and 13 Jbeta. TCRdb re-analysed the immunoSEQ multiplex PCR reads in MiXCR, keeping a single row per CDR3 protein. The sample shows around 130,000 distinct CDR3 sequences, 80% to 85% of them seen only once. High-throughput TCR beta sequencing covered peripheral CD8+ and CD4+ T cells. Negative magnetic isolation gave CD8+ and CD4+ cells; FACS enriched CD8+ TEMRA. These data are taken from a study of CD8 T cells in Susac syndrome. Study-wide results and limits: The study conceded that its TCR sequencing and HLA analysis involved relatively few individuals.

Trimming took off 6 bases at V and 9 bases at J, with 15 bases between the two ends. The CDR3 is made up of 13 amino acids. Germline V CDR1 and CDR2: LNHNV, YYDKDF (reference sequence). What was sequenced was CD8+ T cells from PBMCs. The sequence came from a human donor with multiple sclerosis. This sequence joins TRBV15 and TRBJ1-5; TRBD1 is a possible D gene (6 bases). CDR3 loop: CATRGASPGPQHF. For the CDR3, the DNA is TGTGCCACCAGGGGGGCTAGCCCCGGGCCCCAGCATTTT.